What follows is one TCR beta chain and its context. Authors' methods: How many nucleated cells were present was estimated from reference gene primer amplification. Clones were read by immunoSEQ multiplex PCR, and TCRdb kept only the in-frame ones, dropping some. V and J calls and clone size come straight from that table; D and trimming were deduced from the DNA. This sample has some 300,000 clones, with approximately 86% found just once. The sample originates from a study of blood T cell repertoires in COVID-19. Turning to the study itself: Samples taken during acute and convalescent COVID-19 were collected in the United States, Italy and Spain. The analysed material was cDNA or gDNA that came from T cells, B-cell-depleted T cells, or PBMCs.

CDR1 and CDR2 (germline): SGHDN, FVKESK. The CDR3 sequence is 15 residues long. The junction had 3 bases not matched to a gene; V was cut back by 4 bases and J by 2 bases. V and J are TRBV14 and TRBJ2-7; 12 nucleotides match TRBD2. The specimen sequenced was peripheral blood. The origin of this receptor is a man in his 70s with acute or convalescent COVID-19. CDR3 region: CASSLGLAGTYEQYF. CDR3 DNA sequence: TGTGCCAGCAGCCTAGGACTAGCGGGAACCTACGAGCAGTACTTC.